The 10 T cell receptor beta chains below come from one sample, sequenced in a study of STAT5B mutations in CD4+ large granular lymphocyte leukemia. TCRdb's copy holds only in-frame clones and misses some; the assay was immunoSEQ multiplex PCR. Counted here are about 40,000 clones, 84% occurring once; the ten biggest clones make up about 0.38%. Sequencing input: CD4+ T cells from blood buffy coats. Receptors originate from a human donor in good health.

The CDR3 DNA is TGCGCCAGCAGCCTCAACGACGGGCTCGAGCAGTTCTTC. This gives the protein CASSLNDGLEQFF. The rearrangement links TRBV4-3 to TRBJ2-1; no reliable D call. V was trimmed by 4 bases and J by 10 bases, leaving 14 bases between them. This CDR3 spans 13 amino acids. Germline V gene data show CDR1 as LGHNA and CDR2 as YSLEER.

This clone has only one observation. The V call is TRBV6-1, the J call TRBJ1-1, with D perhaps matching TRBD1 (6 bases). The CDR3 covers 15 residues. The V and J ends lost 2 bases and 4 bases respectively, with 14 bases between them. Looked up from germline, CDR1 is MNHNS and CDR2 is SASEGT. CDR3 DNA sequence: TGTGCCAGCAGTGAATCACAGGGCGGGGGCACTGAAGCTTTCTTT. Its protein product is CASSESQGGGTEAFF.

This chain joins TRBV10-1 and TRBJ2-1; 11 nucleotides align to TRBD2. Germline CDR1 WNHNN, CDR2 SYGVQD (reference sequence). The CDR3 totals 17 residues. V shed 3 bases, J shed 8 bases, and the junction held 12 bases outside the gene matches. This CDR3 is CASSDSTSGSWGYEQFF. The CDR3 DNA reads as TGCGCCAGCAGTGACTCAACTAGCGGGAGCTGGGGGTATGAGCAGTTCTTC.

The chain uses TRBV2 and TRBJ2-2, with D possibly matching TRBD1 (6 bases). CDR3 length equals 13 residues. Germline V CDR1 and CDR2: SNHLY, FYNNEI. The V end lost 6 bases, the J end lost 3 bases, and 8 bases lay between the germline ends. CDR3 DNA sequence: TGTGCCAGCAGGGCAGGGGACACCGGGGAGCTGTTTTTT. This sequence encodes CASRAGDTGELFF.

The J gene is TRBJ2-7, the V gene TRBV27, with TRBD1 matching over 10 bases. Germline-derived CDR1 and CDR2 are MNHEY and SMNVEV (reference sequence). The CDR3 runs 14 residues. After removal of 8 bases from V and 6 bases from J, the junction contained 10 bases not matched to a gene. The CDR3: CASGRDRGGGEQYF. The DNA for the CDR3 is TGTGCCAGCGGACGGGACAGGGGTGGAGGCGAGCAGTACTTC.

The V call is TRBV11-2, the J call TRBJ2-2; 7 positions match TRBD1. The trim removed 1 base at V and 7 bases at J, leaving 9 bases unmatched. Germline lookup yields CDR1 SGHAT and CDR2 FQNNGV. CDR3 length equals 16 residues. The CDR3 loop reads CASSLGAGGYGGELFF. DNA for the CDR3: TGTGCCAGCAGCTTAGGGGCAGGGGGATACGGCGGGGAGCTGTTTTTT.

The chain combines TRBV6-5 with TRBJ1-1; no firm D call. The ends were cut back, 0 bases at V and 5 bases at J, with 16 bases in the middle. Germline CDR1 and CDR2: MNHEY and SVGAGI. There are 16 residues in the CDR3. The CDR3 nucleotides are TGTGCCAGCAGTTACTCGTTTCTGAGTGGAGGAACTGAAGCTTTCTTT. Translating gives CASSYSFLSGGTEAFF.

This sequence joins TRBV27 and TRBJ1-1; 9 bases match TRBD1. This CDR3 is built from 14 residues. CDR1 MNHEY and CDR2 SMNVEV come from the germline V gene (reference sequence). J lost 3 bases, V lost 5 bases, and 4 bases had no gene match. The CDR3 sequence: CASSHRTGDTEAFF. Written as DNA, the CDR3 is TGTGCCAGCAGTCACCGGACAGGGGACACTGAAGCTTTCTTT.

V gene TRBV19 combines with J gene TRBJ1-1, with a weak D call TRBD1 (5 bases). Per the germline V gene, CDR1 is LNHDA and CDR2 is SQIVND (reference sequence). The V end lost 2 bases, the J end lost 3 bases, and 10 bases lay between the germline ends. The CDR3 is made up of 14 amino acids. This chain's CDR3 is CASSIRPGDTEAFF. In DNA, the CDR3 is TGTGCCAGTAGTATACGGCCGGGGGACACTGAAGCTTTCTTT. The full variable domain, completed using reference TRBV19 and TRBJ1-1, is DGGITQSPKYLFRKEGQNVTLSCEQNLNHDAMYWYRQDPGQGLRLIYYSQIVNDFQKGDIAEGYSVSREKKESFPLTVTSAQKNPTAFYLCASSIRPGDTEAFFGQGTRLTVV.

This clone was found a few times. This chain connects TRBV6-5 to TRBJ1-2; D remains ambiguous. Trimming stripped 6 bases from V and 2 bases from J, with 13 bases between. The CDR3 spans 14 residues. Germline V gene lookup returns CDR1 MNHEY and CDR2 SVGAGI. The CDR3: CASSLKAVNYGYTF. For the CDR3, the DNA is TGTGCCAGCAGCTTAAAGGCGGTAAACTATGGCTACACCTTC.